These 27 T cell receptor beta chains were sequenced from one sample in a study of blood T cell repertoires in COVID-19. Assay: immunoSEQ multiplex PCR; the TCRdb copy retains only in-frame clones and omits some. The table has about 370,000 clones, around 91% seen once; the top ten hold 0.95% to 1.1%. Sequences were obtained from PBMCs or T cells enriched from blood (not recorded which). All receptors derive from a man aged 18 to 30 who had recovered from COVID-19.

In this sample, this clone turned up a few times. V gene TRBV6-5 combines with J gene TRBJ2-1; no definite D call. The CDR3 extends over 15 amino acids. V dropped 0 bases and J dropped 0 bases, with 6 bases sitting between them. The V gene's germline CDR1 is MNHEY and CDR2 SVGAGI. CDR3 sequence: CASSYSLSSYNEQFF. The CDR3 nucleotides are TGTGCCAGCAGTTACTCCCTGAGCTCCTACAATGAGCAGTTCTTC.

V is TRBV25-1 and J is TRBJ1-2, with a possible D match to TRBD1 (6 bases). V was trimmed by 4 bases and J by 8 bases, leaving 17 bases between them. The germline V gene encodes CDR1 MGHDK and CDR2 SYGVNS. This CDR3 spans 14 amino acids. CDR3 protein: CASSVTGKVYGYTF. As DNA, the CDR3 is TGTGCCAGCAGTGTTACAGGGAAAGTCTACGGCTACACCTTC.

The rearrangement links TRBV5-5 to TRBJ2-7, with no clear D. The CDR3 extends over 14 amino acids. Germline assignment: CDR1 SGHKS and CDR2 YYEKEE (reference sequence). Trimming took off 0 bases at V and 4 bases at J, with 11 bases between the two ends. The CDR3 is CASSLVPHSYEQYF. CDR3 nucleotides: TGTGCCAGCAGCTTGGTCCCACATTCGTACGAGCAGTACTTC.

The V call is TRBV28, the J call TRBJ2-1, with D maybe TRBD2 (5 bases). The CDR3 is made up of 16 amino acids. Trimming stripped 5 bases from V and 4 bases from J, with 18 bases between. Germline CDR1 and CDR2: MDHEN and SYDVKM. The CDR3 loop is CASSLTVSGSYNEQFF. CDR3 in DNA: TGTGCCAGCAGTCTTACCGTGTCGGGGTCATACAATGAGCAGTTCTTC.

The chain couples TRBV14 to TRBJ1-2, with D unclear. Germline CDR1 reads SGHDN; CDR2 reads FVKESK. The CDR3 runs to 13 residues. Trimming cost V 0 bases and J 6 bases, with 8 bases left between them. CDR3 nucleotides: TGTGCCAGCAGCCAAGAGACGGCGGATGGCTACACCTTC. It is translated as CASSQETADGYTF.

The rearrangement uses TRBV5-4 and TRBJ2-7; D gene ambiguous. Germline CDR1 SGHNT, CDR2 YYREEE (reference sequence). The CDR3 consists of 16 residues. Trimming left V 4 bases short and J 0 bases short, with 17 bases between. The DNA for the CDR3 is TGTGCCAGCAGCATCGACCGCGGTTTTTACTCCTACGAGCAGTACTTC. Translating gives CASSIDRGFYSYEQYF.

This sequence joins TRBV4-3 and TRBJ1-4, with D hard to call. This CDR3 has 15 residues. Trimming removed 1 base from V and 0 bases from J, with 6 bases in between. Looked up from germline, CDR1 is LGHNA and CDR2 is YSLEER. The CDR3 region is CASSQAQATNEKLFF. For the CDR3, the DNA is TGCGCCAGCAGCCAAGCTCAGGCAACTAATGAAAAACTGTTTTTT.

The rearrangement uses TRBV30 and TRBJ2-6, with a weak D call TRBD2 (5 bases). The V end lost 0 bases, the J end lost 0 bases, and 9 bases lay between the germline ends. CDR1 and CDR2 (germline): GTSNPN, SVGIG (reference sequence). The CDR3 has 16 residues. The CDR3 nucleotides read TGTGCCTGGAGTGTACGACGGGGCTCTGGGGCCAACGTCCTGACTTTC. This sequence encodes CAWSVRRGSGANVLTF.

V is TRBV19 and J is TRBJ1-6, with TRBD1 matching over 7 bases. With 6 bases clipped from V and 8 bases from J, the junction kept 10 bases outside the gene matches. This CDR3 comprises 15 residues. The germline CDR1 and CDR2 sequences are LNHDA and SQIVND (reference sequence). CDR3 nucleotides: TGTGCCAGTAGCCCGACCATTACAGGGGATTCACCCCTCCACTTT. Its translation is CASSPTITGDSPLHF.

The CDR3 loop reads CASSLDSAGGPGTDTQYF. In nucleotides, the CDR3 is TGCGCCAGCAGCTTGGATTCCGCGGGGGGGCCGGGCACAGATACGCAGTATTTT. This chain joins TRBV5-1 and TRBJ2-3; 9 nucleotides line up with TRBD2. V gave up 0 bases and J gave up 1 base; unmatched junction bases: 9. The CDR3 consists of 18 residues. Looked up from germline, CDR1 is SGHRS and CDR2 is YFSETQ.

In DNA form, the CDR3 reads TGTGCCAGCAGTCCCCGGGACAGGGGGCGTACTGAAGCTTTCTTT. It encodes CASSPRDRGRTEAFF. The chain joins TRBV6-5 to TRBJ1-1, with 12 bases that match TRBD1. V lost 5 bases and J lost 5; bases outside the gene matches: 6. CDR3 length: 15 residues. CDR1 is MNHEY and CDR2 is SVGAGI in the germline V gene.

This clone has only one observation. The CDR3 DNA is TGTGCCAGCAGTTTATTCTCCAGGGCCTCAACTAACACCGGGGAGCTGTTTTTT. Protein sequence: CASSLFSRASTNTGELFF. V and J are TRBV27 and TRBJ2-2, with D possibly matching TRBD1 (5 bases). Germline-derived CDR1 and CDR2 are MNHEY and SMNVEV (reference sequence). This CDR3 has 18 residues. V dropped 1 base and J dropped 2 bases, with 17 bases sitting between them.

The count of this clone is one. V and J are TRBV2 and TRBJ1-4; 7 nucleotides line up with TRBD1. Germline V lookup: CDR1 SNHLY, CDR2 FYNNEI. This CDR3 is 14 amino acids long. The ends lost 8 bases at V and 12 bases at J; junction bases unmatched: 15. The CDR3 protein is CASLEGSSGGQLFF. The CDR3 nucleotides read TGTGCCAGCTTAGAAGGCTCTTCAGGGGGGCAACTGTTTTTT. Filled out from reference TRBV2 and TRBJ1-4, the complete variable domain reads EPEVTQTPSHQVTQMGQEVILRCVPISNHLYFYWYRQILGQKVEFLVSFYNNEISEKSEIFDDQFSVERPDGSNFTLKIRSTKLEDSAMYFCASLEGSSGGQLFFGSGTQLSVL.

In this sample, this clone turned up a few times. The rearrangement joins TRBV7-2 to TRBJ1-1, with TRBD1 matching 12 bases. Germline-derived CDR1 and CDR2 are SGHTA and FQGNSA. The V and J ends lost 5 bases and 6 bases, in that order; junction bases with no gene match: 13. CDR3 length: 17 residues. CDR3 DNA sequence: TGTGCCAGCAGCCCAACCCGGGACAGGGGGCGAAGTGCTGAAGCTTTCTTT. Its translation is CASSPTRDRGRSAEAFF.

The chain couples TRBV9 to TRBJ1-5; D possibly corresponds to TRBD1 (6 bases). The V gene lost 3 bases and the J gene lost 7 bases, with 14 bases spanning the gap. The length of the CDR3 is 14 residues. Germline values: CDR1 SGDLS, CDR2 YYNGEE. CDR3 DNA: TGTGCCAGCAGCGAAACAGGGTTTGGGCAGCCCCAGCATTTT. Protein: CASSETGFGQPQHF.

V usage is TRBV10-2 and J usage is TRBJ1-4; D gene unclear. Germline assignment: CDR1 WSHSY and CDR2 SAAADI. The CDR3 length is 12 residues. V lost 6 bases to trimming and J lost 5 bases, with 7 bases between them. CDR3 amino acids: CASRSANEKLFF. The CDR3, as DNA: TGCGCCAGCAGGAGCGCAAATGAAAAACTGTTTTTT.

V is TRBV3-1 (or the pseudogene TRBV3-2) and J is TRBJ1-1; 9 positions match TRBD1. The V gene's germline CDR1 is LGHDT and CDR2 YNNKEL (reference sequence). Germline trimming cut 1 base from V and 4 bases from J; bases unmatched to any gene: 1. This CDR3 spans 14 amino acids. CDR3 nucleotides: TGTGCCAGCAGCCAAGCGACAGGGGGCACTGAAGCTTTCTTT. Protein sequence: CASSQATGGTEAFF.

This chain connects TRBV28 to TRBJ1-2, with 8 bases aligning to TRBD1. Germline V gene lookup returns CDR1 MDHEN and CDR2 SYDVKM. The V gene end was trimmed by 6 bases and the J gene end by 0 bases; junction bases not matched to a gene: 3. This CDR3 is built from 14 residues. The DNA of the CDR3 is TGTGCCAGCAGCCCAGGGGGCGCTAACTATGGCTACACCTTC. Translating it yields CASSPGGANYGYTF.

This chain links TRBV3-1 (or the pseudogene TRBV3-2) with TRBJ1-5, with D perhaps matching TRBD1 (6 bases). V lost 1 base to trimming and J lost 4 bases, with 11 bases between them. Per the germline V gene, CDR1 is LGHDT and CDR2 is YNNKEL (reference sequence). This CDR3 comprises 15 residues. CDR3 in amino acids: CASSQAGQGNQPQHF. CDR3 in DNA: TGTGCCAGCAGCCAAGCCGGGCAGGGGAATCAGCCCCAGCATTTT.

J is TRBJ2-7 and V is TRBV5-4; 15 bases match TRBD2. The J segment lost 6 bases and the V segment lost 5 bases, leaving 15 bases of the junction unmatched. CDR1 is SGHNT, CDR2 YYREEE, per germline (reference sequence). The CDR3 runs to 18 residues. The CDR3 spells CASRPRTSGGAASSEQYF. CDR3 DNA: TGTGCCAGCAGGCCTAGGACTAGCGGGGGGGCCGCAAGCTCCGAGCAGTACTTC.

The CDR3 sequence is CSVRRDYEQYF. The CDR3 coding sequence is TGCAGCGTTCGACGGGACTACGAGCAGTACTTC. The chain uses TRBV29-1 and TRBJ2-7, with a weak D call TRBD2 (5 bases). This CDR3 is built from 11 residues. CDR1 and CDR2 from the germline V gene are SQVTM and ANQGSEA. V lost 5 bases, J lost 3 bases, and 8 bases lay in between.

This chain connects TRBV4-1 to TRBJ1-5; no firm D call. CDR1 is MGHRA, CDR2 YSYEKL, per germline. The V end lost 1 base, the J end lost 4 bases, and 11 bases lay between the germline ends. This CDR3 is built from 15 residues. The CDR3 coding sequence is TGCGCCAGCAGCCAAGGGAGCACCAAAAATCAGCCCCAGCATTTT. It specifies CASSQGSTKNQPQHF.

V gene TRBV19 combines with J gene TRBJ2-3, with D maybe TRBD1 (7 bases). CDR1 and CDR2 (germline): LNHDA, SQIVND (reference sequence). CDR3 length: 15 amino acids. V was cut by 5 bases and J by 6 bases, with 18 bases left in between. The CDR3 nucleotides are TGTGCCAGTAGTGAGACAGGGACTGTACTGGATACGCAGTATTTT. It yields the protein CASSETGTVLDTQYF.

The chain joins TRBV5-1 to TRBJ1-2; TRBD1 might be the D (5 bases). This CDR3 spans 14 amino acids. Per the germline V gene, CDR1 is SGHRS and CDR2 is YFSETQ. V was cut by 0 bases and J by 4 bases, with 10 bases left in between. For the CDR3, the DNA is TGCGCCAGCAGCTTGGCCGTTACAGGCTATGGCTACACCTTC. Its translation is CASSLAVTGYGYTF.

This chain links TRBV6-5 with TRBJ1-1, with D unresolved. The CDR3 extends over 12 amino acids. Germline V gene sequence: CDR1 MNHEY, CDR2 SVGAGI. The V and J ends lost 8 bases and 5 bases respectively, with 12 bases between them. CDR3 in amino acids: CASRTLATEAFF. CDR3 in DNA: TGTGCCAGCCGGACTTTGGCAACTGAAGCTTTCTTT.

The chain recombines TRBV7-2 with TRBJ2-1; the match to TRBD2 covers 8 bases. J gave up 8 bases and V 5 bases, and 11 bases lay outside the gene matches. Germline V gives CDR1 SGHTA, CDR2 FQGNSA. This CDR3 is 15 amino acids long. CDR3: CASSRLPGGRDEQFF. As DNA, the CDR3 is TGTGCCAGCAGCCGCCTGCCGGGAGGGCGCGATGAGCAGTTCTTC.

The chain uses TRBV27 and TRBJ2-2; D unclear. The length of the CDR3 is 12 residues. With 6 bases removed from V and 3 bases from J, the gap between germline ends came to 5 bases. Germline assignment: CDR1 MNHEY and CDR2 SMNVEV (reference sequence). CDR3 sequence (DNA): TGTGCCAGCAGACGGGACACCGGGGAGCTGTTTTTT. This encodes CASRRDTGELFF.